What follows describes a single T cell receptor beta chain. CDR3 size: 19 residues. V shed 0 bases and J 11 bases; nucleotides not matched to a gene: 16. Germline V gene lookup returns CDR1 SGHNT and CDR2 YYREEE (reference sequence). TCRdb re-called the 5' RACE reads with MiXCR, one entry per CDR3 protein. The sample records 250,000 or so distinct CDR3 sequences, about 13% being singletons. Healthy Caucasian individuals made up all the donors. These data are taken from a study of identical twins. The same data also went into a second study, on yellow fever vaccine responses in identical twins.

The V call is TRBV5-4, the J call TRBJ2-3, with 15 bases that match TRBD2. The material sequenced was memory (CD45RO+) T cells sorted from blood. This TCR derives from a woman in her late teens or twenties in good health. The CDR3 here is CASSLAKGFGTSGRRGQYF. DNA for the CDR3: TGTGCCAGCAGCTTGGCCAAAGGATTCGGGACTAGCGGGAGGAGGGGGCAGTATTTT.